This TCR beta chain originates from a study of blood T cell repertoires in COVID-19. As for the study in general: The United States, Italy and Spain supplied acute and convalescent COVID-19 samples. T cells, B-cell-depleted T cells, or PBMCs supplied cDNA or gDNA.

In the original processing: Cell counts per sample came from amplifying reference gene primers. Using immunoSEQ multiplex PCR, the repertoire was profiled, and TCRdb retains in-frame clones only, with some absent. V, J and clone size are those of that table, while D and trimming were read from the DNA. The repertoire consists of some 32,000 clones, with around 88% occurring once and the leading ten covering roughly 28%. This clone was found a few times. This CDR3 has 14 amino acids. Germline CDR1 SEHNR, CDR2 FQNEAQ (reference sequence). The V gene lost 5 bases and the J gene lost 7 bases, with 18 bases spanning the gap.

The specimen was peripheral blood. The sequence derives from a human donor in a cohort sampled during active COVID-19. This chain links TRBV7-9 with TRBJ2-7, with D perhaps TRBD2 (7 bases). The CDR3 here is CASSPTGGHGEQYF. CDR3 nucleotide sequence: TGTGCCAGCAGCCCGACCGGGGGGCATGGGGAGCAGTACTTC.